This T cell receptor beta chain was profiled in a study of T-cell reconstitution after alpha-beta-depleted transplantation in children. Preparation of the TCRbeta library involved a method that used unique molecular identifiers. A single record per CDR3 protein comes from TCRdb applying MiXCR to the PCR reads. The sample includes 400,000 to 500,000 distinct CDR3 sequences, roughly a tenth of them seen just once. The CDR3 spans 16 residues. Germline V gives CDR1 SGHVS, CDR2 FNYEAQ. With 0 bases removed from V and 4 bases from J, the gap between germline ends came to 15 bases. The clonotype was recovered from a human donor who donated a stem cell graft to a child with acute myeloid leukemia. The specimen comprised PBMCs from the stem cell graft donor, sampled from the stem cell graft. V gene TRBV7-6 combines with J gene TRBJ1-1; D is unresolved. CDR3 region: CASSLAKWDLSTEAFF. Here the CDR3 DNA reads TGTGCCAGCAGCTTAGCGAAGTGGGATCTCTCCACTGAAGCTTTCTTT.